This T cell receptor beta chain is drawn from a study of blood T cell repertoires in COVID-19 (dated by TCRdb to the early 2020s). Looking at the study overall: Collaborator samples came from the United States, Italy and Spain and covered acute and convalescent phases of COVID-19. The prospective study material was composed of cDNA or gDNA derived from T cells, B-cell-depleted T cells, or PBMCs. Deeply sampled blood TCRbeta repertoires from subjects exposed to, actively infected with, or recovered from COVID-19 were included in the dataset. The repertoires were released in a freely available public database meant as a resource for research on the immune response to SARS-CoV-2. The samples were drawn from the first 160 participants of the ongoing ImmuneRACE study and from over 950 subjects provided by 6 global collaborators. The sample metadata nearly always contained a de-identified subject ID, COVID-19 status, age in years and sex. Where HLA class I and class II types were available, the types were taken from metadata supplied by the sample provider, not from assay-based typing. Overall study results and their limits: How much clinical and demographic metadata was included differed by source and by participant, and the metadata was provided uncurated.

TCRbeta CDR3 regions were amplified from genomic DNA using the immunoSEQ Assay, a bias-controlled multiplex PCR. The source study handled its data this way. The number of nucleated cells in each sample was estimated by amplification of reference gene primers within the assay. To quantify the absolute abundance of each unique TCRbeta CDR3 rearrangement, sequence reads were collapsed and filtered. For each sample, productive Simpson clonality was calculated as the square root of Simpson's diversity index across productive rearrangements. What TCRdb holds here is the immuneACCESS table cut down to in-frame rearrangements. Part of the clones is not present; checked against another copy, under half of the missing clones reflect an unresolved V gene, and the others are unexplained. V and J calls and clone size come straight from that table; D and trimming were deduced from the DNA. This sample is represented by about 68,000 clones; 85% to 95% of them were singletons. The ten biggest clones cover about 5% of the sample.

A note on this clone: Its antigen specificity is not known. No much larger clone exists at a distance of one base, and base qualities are not known.

Each collaborating institution followed its own protocols to collect whole blood in K2EDTA tubes. For TCRbeta analysis, collaborators shipped samples in one of three forms: frozen whole blood, isolated PBMCs, or DNA extracted from either of those sample types. The receptor's source is a woman aged 55-69 years with active COVID-19. The specimen sequenced was peripheral blood.

Here the CDR3 is given as CASSLARGNVPHDTGELFF. The nucleotides read TGTGCCAGCAGCTTGGCTCGGGGTAATGTGCCCCACGACACCGGGGAGCTGTTTTTT. The V and J segments used are TRBV5-4 and TRBJ2-2; TRBD2 might be the D gene, on 5 matching bases. Sequences SGHNT (CDR1) and YYREEE (CDR2) are obtained from the germline V gene (reference sequence). V and J are truncated by 0 bases and 3 bases respectively, leaving an intervening sequence of 21 bases. The CDR3 holds 19 amino acids from the cysteine to the phenylalanine. Solely the CDR3 DNA is kept, with 57 bases framed from the first base.